Sequencing of this TCR beta chain was carried out in a study of PD-1 blockade in classical Hodgkin lymphoma. J lost 2 bases, V lost 3 bases, and 7 bases had no gene match. The CDR3 has 15 residues. Per germline, CDR1 SGDLS and CDR2 YYNGEE. Every patient had relapsed following autologous stem cell transplantation, and cohorts differed in brentuximab vedotin exposure. Libraries were prepared by immunoSEQ multiplex PCR; TCRdb keeps only in-frame clonotypes and omits some of them. Counted here are 66,000 or so clones, around 75% occurring once; the ten biggest clones make up about 9.1%. This sequence was found in a human donor with classical Hodgkin lymphoma. Here the sequenced sample was peripheral blood mononuclear cells (PBMCs), taken before the second cycle of nivolumab. J is TRBJ2-7 and V is TRBV9; 8 positions match TRBD1. In nucleotides, the CDR3 is TGTGCCAGCAGCGCTCGGACAGGGAACGCCTACGAGCAGTACTTC. Protein sequence: CASSARTGNAYEQYF.